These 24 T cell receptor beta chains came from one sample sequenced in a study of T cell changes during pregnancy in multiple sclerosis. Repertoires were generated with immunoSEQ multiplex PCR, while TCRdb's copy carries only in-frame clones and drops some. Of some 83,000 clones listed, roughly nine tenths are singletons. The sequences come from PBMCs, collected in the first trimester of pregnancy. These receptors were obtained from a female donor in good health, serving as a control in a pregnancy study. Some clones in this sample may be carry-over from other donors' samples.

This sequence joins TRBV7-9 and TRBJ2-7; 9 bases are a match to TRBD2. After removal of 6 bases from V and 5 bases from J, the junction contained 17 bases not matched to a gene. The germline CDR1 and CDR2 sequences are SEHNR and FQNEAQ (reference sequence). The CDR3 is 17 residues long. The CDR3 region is CASSSPPGLALWDEQYF. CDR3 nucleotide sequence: TGTGCCAGCAGTTCTCCCCCGGGACTAGCCCTATGGGACGAGCAGTACTTC.

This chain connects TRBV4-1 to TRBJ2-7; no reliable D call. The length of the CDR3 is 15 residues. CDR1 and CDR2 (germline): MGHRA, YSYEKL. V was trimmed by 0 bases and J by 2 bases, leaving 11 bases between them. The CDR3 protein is CASSQESRPPYEQYF. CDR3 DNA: TGCGCCAGCAGCCAAGAATCTAGGCCCCCCTACGAGCAGTACTTC.

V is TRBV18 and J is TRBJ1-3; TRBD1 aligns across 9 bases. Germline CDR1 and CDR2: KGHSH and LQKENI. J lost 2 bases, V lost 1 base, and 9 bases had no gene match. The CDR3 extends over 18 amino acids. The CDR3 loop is CASSPQGQGNGPGNTIYF. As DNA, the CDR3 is TGTGCCAGCTCACCACAAGGACAGGGGAACGGGCCTGGAAACACCATATATTTT.

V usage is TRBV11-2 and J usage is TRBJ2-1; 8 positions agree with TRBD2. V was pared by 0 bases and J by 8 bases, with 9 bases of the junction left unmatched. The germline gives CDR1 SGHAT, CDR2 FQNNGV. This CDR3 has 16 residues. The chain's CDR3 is CASSLDASGRSHEQFF. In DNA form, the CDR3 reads TGTGCCAGCAGCTTAGATGCGAGCGGGAGATCTCATGAGCAGTTCTTC.

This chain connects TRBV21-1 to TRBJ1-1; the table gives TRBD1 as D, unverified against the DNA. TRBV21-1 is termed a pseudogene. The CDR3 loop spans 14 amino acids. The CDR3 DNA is TGTGCCAGCAGCGCACAGCCCATGAACACTGAAGCTTTCTTT. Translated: CASSAQPMNTEAFF.

The CDR3 nucleotides read TGCAGCGTTGGACTAGCTGGCGAGCAGTACTTC. This encodes CSVGLAGEQYF. V and J are TRBV29-1 and TRBJ2-7; 7 bases match TRBD2. Trimming cost V 4 bases and J 6 bases; bases outside gene matches: 3. CDR1 is SQVTM and CDR2 is ANQGSEA in the germline V gene. This CDR3 spans 11 amino acids.

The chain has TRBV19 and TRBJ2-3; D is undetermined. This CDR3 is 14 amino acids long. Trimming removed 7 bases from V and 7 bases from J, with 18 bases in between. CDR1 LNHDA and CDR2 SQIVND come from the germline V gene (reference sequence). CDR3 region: CASTEALSRHTQYF. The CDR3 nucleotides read TGTGCCAGTACCGAGGCCCTTTCCAGACATACGCAGTATTTT.

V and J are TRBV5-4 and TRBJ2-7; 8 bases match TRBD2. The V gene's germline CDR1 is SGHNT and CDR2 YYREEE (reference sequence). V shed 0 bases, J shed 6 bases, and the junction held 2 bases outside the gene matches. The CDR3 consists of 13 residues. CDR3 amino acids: CASSLAGGVEQYF. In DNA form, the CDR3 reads TGTGCCAGCAGCTTGGCCGGGGGGGTCGAGCAGTACTTC.

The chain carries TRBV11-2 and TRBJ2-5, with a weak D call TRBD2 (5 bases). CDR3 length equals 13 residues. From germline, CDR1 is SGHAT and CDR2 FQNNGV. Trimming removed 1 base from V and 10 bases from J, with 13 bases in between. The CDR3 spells CASSLGEGNDQYF. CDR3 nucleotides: TGTGCCAGCAGCTTAGGCGAGGGCAATGACCAGTACTTC.

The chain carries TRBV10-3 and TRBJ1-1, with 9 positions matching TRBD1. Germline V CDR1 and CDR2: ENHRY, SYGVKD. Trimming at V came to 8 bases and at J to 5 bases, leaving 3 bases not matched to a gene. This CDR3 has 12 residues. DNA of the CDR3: TGTGCCATCCGACAGGGGGTTACTGAAGCTTTCTTT. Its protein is CAIRQGVTEAFF.

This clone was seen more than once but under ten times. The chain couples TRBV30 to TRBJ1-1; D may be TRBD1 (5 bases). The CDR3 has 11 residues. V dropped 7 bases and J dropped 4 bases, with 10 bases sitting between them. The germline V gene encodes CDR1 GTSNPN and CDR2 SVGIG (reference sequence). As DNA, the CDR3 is TGTGCCTCCCGACAGACCACTGAAGCTTTCTTT. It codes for CASRQTTEAFF.

The CDR3 coding sequence is TGTGCCAGCAGTCTTAGCGGGAAGGGCTACGAGCAGTACTTC. Protein sequence: CASSLSGKGYEQYF. The J gene is TRBJ2-7, the V gene TRBV11-2; 8 positions match TRBD2. J was trimmed by 3 bases and V by 6 bases; bases with no gene match: 7. Germline values: CDR1 SGHAT, CDR2 FQNNGV. The CDR3 loop spans 14 amino acids.

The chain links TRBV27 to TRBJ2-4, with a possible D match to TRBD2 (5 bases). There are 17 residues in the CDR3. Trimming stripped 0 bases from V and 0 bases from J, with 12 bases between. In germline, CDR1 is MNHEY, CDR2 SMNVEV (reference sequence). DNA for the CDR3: TGTGCCAGCAGTTTATCGATGGGAGACGTAGCCAAAAACATTCAGTACTTC. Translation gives CASSLSMGDVAKNIQYF.

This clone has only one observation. CDR3 amino acids: CATSSREGHQYF. The CDR3 nucleotides are TGTGCCACCAGCAGTCGGGAGGGCCATCAGTACTTC. The genes are TRBV15 and TRBJ2-7, with 8 positions matching TRBD2. Germline loops: CDR1 LNHNV, CDR2 YYDKDF (reference sequence). The CDR3 extends over 12 amino acids. The V segment lost 3 bases and the J segment 10 bases; nucleotides outside the gene matches: 5.

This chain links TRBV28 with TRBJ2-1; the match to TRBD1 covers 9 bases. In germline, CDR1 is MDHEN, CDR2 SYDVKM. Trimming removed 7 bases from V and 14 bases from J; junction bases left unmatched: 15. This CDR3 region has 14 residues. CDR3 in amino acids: CASTRRTGDPDEFF. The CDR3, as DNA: TGTGCCAGCACCCGTCGGACAGGGGACCCCGATGAGTTCTTC. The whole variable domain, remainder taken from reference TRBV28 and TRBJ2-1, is DVKVTQSSRYLVKRTGEKVFLECVQDMDHENMFWYRQDPGLGLRLIYFSYDVKMKEKGDIPEGYSVSREKKERFSLILESASTNQTSMYLCASTRRTGDPDEFFGPGTRLTVL.

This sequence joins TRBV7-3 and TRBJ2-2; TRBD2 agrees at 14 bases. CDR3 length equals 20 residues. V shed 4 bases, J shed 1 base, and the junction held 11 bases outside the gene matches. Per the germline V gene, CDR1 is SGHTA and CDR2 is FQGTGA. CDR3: CASSSIPGLAGVRNTGELFF. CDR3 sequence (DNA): TGTGCCAGCAGCTCCATCCCGGGACTAGCGGGAGTTAGGAACACCGGGGAGCTGTTTTTT. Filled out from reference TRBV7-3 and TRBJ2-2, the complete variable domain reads GAGVSQTPSNKVTEKGKYVELRCDPISGHTALYWYRQSLGQGPEFLIYFQGTGAADDSGLPNDRFFAVRPEGSVSTLKIQRTERGDSAVYLCASSSIPGLAGVRNTGELFFGEGSRLTVL.

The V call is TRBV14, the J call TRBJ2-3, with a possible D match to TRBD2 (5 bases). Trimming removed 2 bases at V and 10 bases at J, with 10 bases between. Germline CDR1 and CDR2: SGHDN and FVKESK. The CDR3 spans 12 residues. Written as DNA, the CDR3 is TGTGCCAGCAGCCAAACGACTACGGCGCAGTATTTT. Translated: CASSQTTTAQYF.

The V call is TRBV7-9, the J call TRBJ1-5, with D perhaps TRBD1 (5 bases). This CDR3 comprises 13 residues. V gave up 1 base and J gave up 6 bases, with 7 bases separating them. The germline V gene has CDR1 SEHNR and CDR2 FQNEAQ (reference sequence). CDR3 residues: CASSLGGGQPQHF. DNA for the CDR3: TGTGCCAGCAGCTTAGGGGGGGGTCAGCCCCAGCATTTT.

CDR3 protein: CASSSPDRDEKLFF. In nucleotides, the CDR3 is TGTGCCAGCAGTTCCCCGGACAGGGACGAAAAACTGTTTTTT. The gene calls are TRBV28 and TRBJ1-4; TRBD1 matches at 8 bases. The CDR3 has 14 amino acids. Germline V gene data show CDR1 as MDHEN and CDR2 as SYDVKM. Germline trimming cut 4 bases from V and 8 bases from J; bases unmatched to any gene: 6.

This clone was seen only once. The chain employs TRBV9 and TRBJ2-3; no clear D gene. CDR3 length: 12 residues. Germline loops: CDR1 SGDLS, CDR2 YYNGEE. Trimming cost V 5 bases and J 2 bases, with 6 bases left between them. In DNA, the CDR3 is TGTGCCAGCAGTTCAATCACAGATACGCAGTATTTT. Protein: CASSSITDTQYF.

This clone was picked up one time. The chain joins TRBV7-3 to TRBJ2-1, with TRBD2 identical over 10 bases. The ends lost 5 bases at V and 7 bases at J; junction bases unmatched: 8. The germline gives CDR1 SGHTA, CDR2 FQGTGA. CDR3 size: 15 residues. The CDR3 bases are TGTGCCAGCAGCCCGCTTCTAGCGGGAGTAAATGAGCAGTTCTTC. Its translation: CASSPLLAGVNEQFF. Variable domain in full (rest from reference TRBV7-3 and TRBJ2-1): GAGVSQTPSNKVTEKGKYVELRCDPISGHTALYWYRQSLGQGPEFLIYFQGTGAADDSGLPNDRFFAVRPEGSVSTLKIQRTERGDSAVYLCASSPLLAGVNEQFFGPGTRLTVL.

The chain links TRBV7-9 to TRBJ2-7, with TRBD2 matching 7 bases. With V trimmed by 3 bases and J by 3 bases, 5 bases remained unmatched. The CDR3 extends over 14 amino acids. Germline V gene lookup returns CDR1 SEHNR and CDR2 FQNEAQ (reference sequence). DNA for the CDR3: TGTGCCAGCAGCTTGGTAACGGGGGGCTACGAGCAGTACTTC. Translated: CASSLVTGGYEQYF.

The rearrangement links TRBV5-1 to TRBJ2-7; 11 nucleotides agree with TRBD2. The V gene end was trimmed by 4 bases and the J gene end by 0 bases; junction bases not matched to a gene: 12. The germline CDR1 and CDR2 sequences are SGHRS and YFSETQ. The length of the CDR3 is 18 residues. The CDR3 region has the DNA TGCGCCAGCAGCACCGACCTTAGACTAGCGGGAAACTCCTACGAGCAGTACTTC. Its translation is CASSTDLRLAGNSYEQYF. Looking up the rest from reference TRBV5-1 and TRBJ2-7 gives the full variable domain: KAGVTQTPRYLIKTRGQQVTLSCSPISGHRSVSWYQQTPGQGLQFLFEYFSETQRNKGNFPGRFSGRQFSNSRSEMNVSTLELGDSALYLCASSTDLRLAGNSYEQYFGPGTRLTVT.

The CDR3 sequence is CASSAGLAGGDTQYF. As DNA, the CDR3 is TGTGCCAGTAGTGCAGGACTAGCGGGAGGTGATACGCAGTATTTT. The chain is built from TRBV19 and TRBJ2-3, with 14 bases matching TRBD2. Trimming cost V 5 bases and J 6 bases; bases outside gene matches: 4. This CDR3 is 15 amino acids long. The germline V gene encodes CDR1 LNHDA and CDR2 SQIVND (reference sequence).